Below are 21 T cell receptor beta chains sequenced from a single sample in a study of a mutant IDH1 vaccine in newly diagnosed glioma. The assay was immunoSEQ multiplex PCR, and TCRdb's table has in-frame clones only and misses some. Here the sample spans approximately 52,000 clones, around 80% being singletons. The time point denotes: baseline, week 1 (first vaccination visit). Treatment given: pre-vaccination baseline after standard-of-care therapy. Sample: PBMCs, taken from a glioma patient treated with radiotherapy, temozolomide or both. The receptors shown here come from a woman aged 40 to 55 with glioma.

The DNA of the CDR3 is TGCAGTGCTACGCTAACAGATACGCAGTATTTT. Its protein product is CSATLTDTQYF. The rearrangement links TRBV20-1 to TRBJ2-3; no clear D gene. This CDR3 contains 11 residues. Germline CDR1 reads DFQATT; CDR2 reads SNEGSKA (reference sequence). V was cut by 4 bases and J by 3 bases, with 5 bases left in between.

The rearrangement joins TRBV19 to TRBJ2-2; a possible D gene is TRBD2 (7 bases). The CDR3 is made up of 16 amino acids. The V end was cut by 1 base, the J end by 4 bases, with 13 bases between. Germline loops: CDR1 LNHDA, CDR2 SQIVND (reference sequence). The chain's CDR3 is CASSIGGGPVTGELFF. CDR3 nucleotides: TGTGCCAGTAGTATAGGGGGGGGCCCGGTCACCGGGGAGCTGTTTTTT.

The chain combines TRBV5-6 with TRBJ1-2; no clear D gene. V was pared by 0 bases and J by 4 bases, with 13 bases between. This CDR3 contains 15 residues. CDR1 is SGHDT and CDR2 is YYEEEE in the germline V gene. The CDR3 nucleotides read TGTGCCAGCAGCTTGGAGAGGCCAGGCCCCTATGGCTACACCTTC. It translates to CASSLERPGPYGYTF.

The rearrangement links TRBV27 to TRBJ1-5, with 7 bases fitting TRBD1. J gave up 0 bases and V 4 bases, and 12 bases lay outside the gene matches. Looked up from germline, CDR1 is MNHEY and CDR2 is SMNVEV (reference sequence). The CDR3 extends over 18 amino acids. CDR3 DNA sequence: TGTGCCAGCAGTTCGTTACAGGACAGGCACTATAGCAATCAGCCCCAGCATTTT. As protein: CASSSLQDRHYSNQPQHF.

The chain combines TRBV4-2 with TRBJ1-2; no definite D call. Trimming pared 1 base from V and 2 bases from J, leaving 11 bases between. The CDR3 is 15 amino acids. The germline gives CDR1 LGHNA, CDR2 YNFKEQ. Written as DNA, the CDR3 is TGTGCCAGCAGCCAAGCTTGGACGGGAAACTATGGCTACACCTTC. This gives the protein CASSQAWTGNYGYTF.

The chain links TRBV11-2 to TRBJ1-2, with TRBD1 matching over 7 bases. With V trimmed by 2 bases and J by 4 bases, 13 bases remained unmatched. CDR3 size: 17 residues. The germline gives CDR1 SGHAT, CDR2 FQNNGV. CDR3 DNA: TGTGCCAGCAGCTTATCGGGTGCAGGGGGAGTGATCTATGGCTACACCTTC. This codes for CASSLSGAGGVIYGYTF.

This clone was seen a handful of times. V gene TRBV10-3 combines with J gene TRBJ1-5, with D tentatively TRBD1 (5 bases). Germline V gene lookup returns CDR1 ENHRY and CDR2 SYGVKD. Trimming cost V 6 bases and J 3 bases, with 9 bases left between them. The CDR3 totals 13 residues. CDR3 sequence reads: CAISRENNQPQHF. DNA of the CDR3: TGTGCCATCAGCAGGGAGAACAATCAGCCCCAGCATTTT.

The CDR3 bases are TGTGCCATCAGTGAGAGGGGTGAGAGGGACATTCAGTACTTC. Amino acids: CAISERGERDIQYF. The chain joins TRBV10-3 to TRBJ2-4; D assignment may be TRBD1 or TRBD2 (5 bases each). CDR3 length equals 14 residues. V gave up 2 bases and J gave up 8 bases, with 13 bases separating them. CDR1 and CDR2 from the germline V gene are ENHRY and SYGVKD.

The DNA of the CDR3 is TGTGCCATCAGTGAGGGGGTCATTTACGAGCAGTACTTC. Translated: CAISEGVIYEQYF. The V and J genes are TRBV10-3 and TRBJ2-7, with D unresolved. CDR3 length: 13 residues. Looked up from germline, CDR1 is ENHRY and CDR2 is SYGVKD. The V end was cut by 2 bases, the J end by 4 bases, with 9 bases between.

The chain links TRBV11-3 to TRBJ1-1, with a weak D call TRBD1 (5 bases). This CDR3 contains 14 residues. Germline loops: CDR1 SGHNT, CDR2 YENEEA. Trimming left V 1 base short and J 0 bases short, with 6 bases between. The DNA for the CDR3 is TGTGCCAGCAGCTTAGGGGGGGTGAACACTGAAGCTTTCTTT. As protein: CASSLGGVNTEAFF.

CDR3 residues: CASSPDSEVGYTF. Written as DNA, the CDR3 is TGTGCCAGCAGCCCGGACAGTGAAGTTGGCTACACCTTC. The rearrangement links TRBV5-4 to TRBJ1-2; TRBD1 might be the D (6 bases). The germline V gene encodes CDR1 SGHNT and CDR2 YYREEE (reference sequence). Trimming removed 4 bases from V and 7 bases from J, with 14 bases in between. This CDR3 has 13 amino acids.

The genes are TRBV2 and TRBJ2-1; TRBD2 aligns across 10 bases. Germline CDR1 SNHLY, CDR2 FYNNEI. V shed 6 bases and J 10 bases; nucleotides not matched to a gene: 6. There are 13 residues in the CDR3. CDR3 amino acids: CASRVAGGPEQFF. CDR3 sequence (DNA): TGTGCCAGCAGGGTAGCGGGGGGCCCCGAGCAGTTCTTC.

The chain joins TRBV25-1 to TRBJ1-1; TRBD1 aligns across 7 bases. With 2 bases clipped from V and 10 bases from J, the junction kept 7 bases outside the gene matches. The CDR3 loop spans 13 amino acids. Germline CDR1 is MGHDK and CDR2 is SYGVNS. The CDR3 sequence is CASSEPGQAAAFF. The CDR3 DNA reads TGTGCCAGCAGTGAACCTGGACAGGCGGCAGCTTTCTTT.

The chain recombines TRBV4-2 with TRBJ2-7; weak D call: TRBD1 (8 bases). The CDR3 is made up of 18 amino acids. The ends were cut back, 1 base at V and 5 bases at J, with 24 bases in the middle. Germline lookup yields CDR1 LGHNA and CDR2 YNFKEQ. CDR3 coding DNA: TGTGCCAGCAGCCAAGTCCCTACGGGAGGACAGGGTATCGACGAGCAGTACTTC. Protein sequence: CASSQVPTGGQGIDEQYF.

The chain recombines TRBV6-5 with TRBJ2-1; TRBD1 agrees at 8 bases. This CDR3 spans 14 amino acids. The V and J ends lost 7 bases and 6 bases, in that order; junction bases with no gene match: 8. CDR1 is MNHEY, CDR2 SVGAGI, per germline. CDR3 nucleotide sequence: TGTGCCAGCACCGACAGGGGTAGGGTCAATGAGCAGTTCTTC. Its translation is CASTDRGRVNEQFF.

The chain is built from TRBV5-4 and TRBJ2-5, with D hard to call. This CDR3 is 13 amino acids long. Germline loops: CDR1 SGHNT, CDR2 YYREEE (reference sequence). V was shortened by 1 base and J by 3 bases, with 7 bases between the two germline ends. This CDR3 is CASSLPSKETQYF. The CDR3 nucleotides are TGTGCCAGCAGCTTGCCCTCCAAAGAGACCCAGTACTTC. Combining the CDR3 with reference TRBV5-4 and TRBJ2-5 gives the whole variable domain ETGVTQSPTHLIKTRGQQVTLRCSSQSGHNTVSWYQQALGQGPQFIFQYYREEENGRGNFPPRFSGLQFPNYSSELNVNALELDDSALYLCASSLPSKETQYFGPGTRLLVL.

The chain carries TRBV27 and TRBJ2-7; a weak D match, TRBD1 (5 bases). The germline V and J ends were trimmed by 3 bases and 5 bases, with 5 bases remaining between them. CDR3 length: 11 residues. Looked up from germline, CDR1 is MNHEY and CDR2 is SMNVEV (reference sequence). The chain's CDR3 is CASSLGHEQYF. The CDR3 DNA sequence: TGTGCCAGCAGTTTGGGGCACGAGCAGTACTTC.

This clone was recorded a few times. CDR3 coding DNA: TGCGCCAGCAGGGTGGCAGCCGTTAATGAAAAACTGTTTTTT. This encodes CASRVAAVNEKLFF. The chain couples TRBV4-1 to TRBJ1-4; no definite D call. There are 14 residues in the CDR3. V shed 6 bases and J shed 4 bases, with 12 bases lying between them. The germline V gene has CDR1 MGHRA and CDR2 YSYEKL.

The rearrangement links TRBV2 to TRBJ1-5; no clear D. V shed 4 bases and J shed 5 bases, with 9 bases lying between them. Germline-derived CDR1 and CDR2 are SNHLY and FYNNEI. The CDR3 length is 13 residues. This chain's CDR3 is CASSVSHYQPQHF. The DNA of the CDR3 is TGTGCCAGCAGTGTGTCACACTATCAGCCCCAGCATTTT. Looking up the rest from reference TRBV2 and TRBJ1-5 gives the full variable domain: EPEVTQTPSHQVTQMGQEVILRCVPISNHLYFYWYRQILGQKVEFLVSFYNNEISEKSEIFDDQFSVERPDGSNFTLKIRSTKLEDSAMYFCASSVSHYQPQHFGDGTRLSIL.

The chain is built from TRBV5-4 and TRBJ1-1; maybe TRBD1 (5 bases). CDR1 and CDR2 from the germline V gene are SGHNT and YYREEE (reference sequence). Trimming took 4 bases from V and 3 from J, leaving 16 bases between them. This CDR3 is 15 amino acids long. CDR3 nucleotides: TGTGCCAGCAGCCCCCAAAGGGGCCTGGACACTGAAGCTTTCTTT. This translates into CASSPQRGLDTEAFF.

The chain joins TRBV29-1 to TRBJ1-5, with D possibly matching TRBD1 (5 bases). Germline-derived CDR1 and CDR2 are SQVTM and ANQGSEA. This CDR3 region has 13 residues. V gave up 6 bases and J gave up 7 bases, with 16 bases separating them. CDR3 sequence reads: CSVKRRGEQPQHF. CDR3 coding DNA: TGCAGCGTCAAACGCCGGGGGGAACAGCCCCAGCATTTT.